Reported below is one T cell receptor beta chain. Its antigen is not identified. The source of the sample is a study of shared clonotypes between healthy human individuals. The study's findings and limits: Measured sharing among donors was expected to vary with sequencing depth. Researchers found naive subsets generally carried larger estimated richness than memory subsets.

In the original workflow: ImmunoSEQ yielded junction-only sequences lacking quality scores, so filtering differed. The repertoire was sequenced with immunoSEQ multiplex PCR; TCRdb's copy has only in-frame clones and lacks some. V and J calls and clone size are as listed in that table; D and trimming were resolved from the DNA. The table shows about 2 million clones, with 85% to 95% occurring only once. Germline CDR1 and CDR2: GTSNPN and SVGIG (reference sequence). The CDR3 contains 13 residues. V was shortened by 6 bases and J by 4 bases, with 15 bases between the two germline ends. This sequence originates from a man aged 18 to 30 in good health. The sample consisted of naive CD4+ T cells sorted from blood. Subset of the sample: CD45RA+ positively selected. This chain connects TRBV30 to TRBJ1-2; D is uncertain. The CDR3 DNA reads as TGTGCCTGCCCTTGGCCTCTTGGCTATGGCTACACCTTC. This sequence encodes CACPWPLGYGYTF.